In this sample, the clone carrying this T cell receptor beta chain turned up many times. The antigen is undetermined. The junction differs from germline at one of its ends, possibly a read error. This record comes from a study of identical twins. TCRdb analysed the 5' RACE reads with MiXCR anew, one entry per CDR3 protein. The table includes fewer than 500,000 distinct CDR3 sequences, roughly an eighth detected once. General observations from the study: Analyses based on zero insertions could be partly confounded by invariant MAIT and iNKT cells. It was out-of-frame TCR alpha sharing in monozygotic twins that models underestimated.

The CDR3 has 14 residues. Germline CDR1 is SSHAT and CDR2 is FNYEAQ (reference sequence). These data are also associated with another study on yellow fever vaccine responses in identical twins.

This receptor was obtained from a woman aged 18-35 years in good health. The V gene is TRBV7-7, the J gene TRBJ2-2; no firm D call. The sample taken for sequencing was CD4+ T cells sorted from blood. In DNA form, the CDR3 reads TGTGCTAGCAGCGTCACACTGAACACCGGGGAGCTGTTTTTT. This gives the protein CASSVTLNTGELFF.